This TCR beta chain was profiled in a study of shared clonotypes between healthy human individuals. The CDR3 loop spans 14 amino acids. Germline V lookup: CDR1 GTSNPN, CDR2 SVGIG (reference sequence). V trimming: 2 bases; J trimming: 5 bases; junction bases outside the gene matches: 4. As defined, naive CD8 cells were CD45RO-negative and positively selected for CCR7, with terminally differentiated effector memory CD45RA+ cells excluded. Using approximately 190 ng DNA, 30,000 to 35,000 T cell genomes, the sorted-subset replicate PCRs were run. Data came from immunoSEQ multiplex PCR; TCRdb stores just in-frame clones and leaves some out. The sample contains 800,000 or so clones, approximately 96% of which appear only once.

The TCR sequence derives from a man aged 25-45 years in good health. V usage is TRBV30 and J usage is TRBJ2-1; 9 bases are a match to TRBD1. Sequencing input: naive CD8+ T cells sorted from blood. The CDR3 region is CAWSSGQGNNEQFF. DNA of the CDR3: TGTGCCTGGAGTTCGGGACAGGGAAACAATGAGCAGTTCTTC.